The 3 T cell receptor beta chains below all came from one sample that was sequenced in a study of identical twins. TCRdb reprocessed the 5' RACE reads with MiXCR, giving one entry per CDR3 protein. The sample records some 500,000 distinct CDR3 sequences, 14% being singletons. The same data also went into a second study, on yellow fever vaccine responses in identical twins.

The specimen was CD4+ T cells sorted from blood. The source is a woman aged 18-29 years in good health.

This chain connects TRBV2 to TRBJ2-1, with TRBD2 matching over 8 bases. The CDR3 contains 15 residues. Trimming took 5 bases from V and 5 from J; bases not matched to a gene: 8. Germline assignment: CDR1 SNHLY and CDR2 FYNNEI. The CDR3 sequence is CASSKGLAQDNEQFF. Written as DNA, the CDR3 is TGTGCCAGCAGTAAAGGACTAGCCCAGGACAATGAGCAGTTCTTC.

This chain's CDR3 is CASRIPTGPVRGYTF. CDR3 DNA sequence: TGTGCCAGCAGGATCCCAACAGGGCCGGTTCGTGGCTACACCTTC. The rearrangement joins TRBV2 to TRBJ1-2, with a possible D match to TRBD1 (6 bases). Germline V gene sequence: CDR1 SNHLY, CDR2 FYNNEI. Between the trimmed V and J ends, which lost 6 bases and 7 bases, there was a span of 21 bases. CDR3 length equals 15 residues.

This clonotype was counted a few times. The genes are TRBV4-2 and TRBJ2-7, with D unclear. The ends were cut back, 0 bases at V and 0 bases at J, with 12 bases in the middle. The CDR3 runs to 16 residues. Germline V CDR1 and CDR2: LGHNA, YNFKEQ. The CDR3 coding sequence is TGTGCCAGCAGCCAAGATACGGCAGGCTCCTCCTACGAGCAGTACTTC. This encodes CASSQDTAGSSYEQYF.